This TCR beta chain was observed in a study of blood T cell repertoires in COVID-19. For the study at large: Italy, Spain and the United States were the sources of the convalescent and acute COVID-19 samples. In each case, the material was cDNA or gDNA derived from T cells, B-cell-depleted T cells, or PBMCs.

Original data processing: By means of reference gene primer amplification, nucleated cell counts were estimated. Here immunoSEQ multiplex PCR was the method, and the copy in TCRdb shows in-frame clones only, minus some. That table is the source of V, J and clone size, and D and trimming were worked out from the DNA. The table shows about 78,000 clones, with around 80% occurring only once. CDR3 length: 14 residues. In germline, CDR1 is SGDLS, CDR2 YYNGEE. V trimming: 5 bases; J trimming: 0 bases; junction bases outside the gene matches: 1. This clone was picked up a small number of times. The rearrangement links TRBV9 to TRBJ2-2, with 7 bases matching TRBD1. The sequencing sample was made of peripheral blood. The receptor comes from a man aged 55-75 years with active or convalescent COVID-19. The CDR3 sequence: CASRDRANTGELFF. CDR3 bases: TGTGCCAGCAGAGACAGGGCGAACACCGGGGAGCTGTTTTTT.